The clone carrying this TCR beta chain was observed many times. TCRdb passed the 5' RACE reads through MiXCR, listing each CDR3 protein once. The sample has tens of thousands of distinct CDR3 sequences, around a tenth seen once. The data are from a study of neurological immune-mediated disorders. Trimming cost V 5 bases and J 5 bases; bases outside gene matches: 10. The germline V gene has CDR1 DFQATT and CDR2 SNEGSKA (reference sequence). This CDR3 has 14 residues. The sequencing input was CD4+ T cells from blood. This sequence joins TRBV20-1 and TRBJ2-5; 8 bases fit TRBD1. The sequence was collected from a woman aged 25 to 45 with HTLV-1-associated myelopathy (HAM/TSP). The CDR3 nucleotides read TGCAGTGCTGGCCGACAGGGGAAGTACGAGACCCAGTACTTC. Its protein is CSAGRQGKYETQYF.